Sequencing of this T cell receptor beta chain was carried out in a study of T cells in Graves' hyperthyroidism and ophthalmopathy. Study-wide results and limits: Most expanded thyroid clonotypes above 0.001 also appeared in blood.

It was RNA transcripts that yielded the amplified TCR beta CDR3 regions. First-round RT-PCR of the TCR CDR3 relied on the HTBI primer set. MiXCR was run by TCRdb on the multiplex PCR reads, yielding one entry per CDR3 protein. The repertoire consists of approximately 490,000 distinct CDR3 sequences, with 20% to 25% occurring once and the leading ten covering 45% to 55%. This clonotype turned up a few times. Its matching antigen is unknown. Diagnoses used clinical symptoms, serum thyroxine and TRAb, thyroid ultrasound and orbital computed tomography. The PBMCs had their origin in 7.5 to 10 ml of fresh peripheral blood. V dropped 6 bases and J dropped 4 bases, with 9 bases sitting between them. The CDR3 extends over 11 amino acids. The germline V gene encodes CDR1 GTSNPN and CDR2 SVGIG (reference sequence).

The specimen sequenced was blood. The chain joins TRBV30 to TRBJ1-2; D call uncertain. The receptor was derived from a woman in her 70s with Graves' ophthalmopathy. The DNA of the CDR3 is TGTGCCTGTCACTTGGGCTATGGCTACACCTTC. Translation gives CACHLGYGYTF.